This TCR beta chain is drawn from a study of T cell repertoires in cytomegalovirus infection. The study's findings and limits: What dominated the ex vivo response were HLA-C-restricted CMV-specific TCR beta clonotypes.

There are many counts of this clonotype. Its antigen is still unknown. A read error may account for a junction end that differs from germline. The CDR3 has 15 amino acids. Germline V gene sequence: CDR1 SGHTA, CDR2 FQGNSA. TCRdb passed the reads through MiXCR, listing each CDR3 protein once. The sample shows about 700,000 distinct CDR3 sequences, roughly a third of them seen only once. The chain combines TRBV7-2 with TRBJ2-2, with TRBD1 matching over 9 bases. This specimen was cultured PBMCs, taken from culture after CMV antigen stimulation. The TCR sequence derives from a human donor in good health (CMV status not recorded). Some clones in this sample may be carry-over from other donors' samples. CDR3 DNA: TGTGCCAGCAGTTCCGGGACAGGGAACCCCGGGGAGCTGTTTTTT. Translating it yields CASSSGTGNPGELFF. The full variable domain, with the rest looked up from reference TRBV7-2 and TRBJ2-2, is GAGVSQSPSNKVTEKGKDVELRCDPISGHTALYWYRQSLGQGLEFLIYFQGNSAPDKSGLPSDRFSAERTGGSVSTLTIQRTQQEDSAVYLCASSSGTGNPGELFFGEGSRLTVL.